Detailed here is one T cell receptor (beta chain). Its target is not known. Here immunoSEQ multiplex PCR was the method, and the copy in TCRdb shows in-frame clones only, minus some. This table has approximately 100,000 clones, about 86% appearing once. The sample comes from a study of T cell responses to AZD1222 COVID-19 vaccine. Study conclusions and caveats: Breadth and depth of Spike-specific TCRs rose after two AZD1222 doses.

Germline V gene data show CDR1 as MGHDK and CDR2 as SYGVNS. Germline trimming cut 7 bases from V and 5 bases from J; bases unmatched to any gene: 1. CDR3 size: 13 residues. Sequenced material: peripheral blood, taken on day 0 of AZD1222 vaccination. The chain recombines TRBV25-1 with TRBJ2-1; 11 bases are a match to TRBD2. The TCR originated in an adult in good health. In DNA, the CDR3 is TGTGCCAGCACACTAGCGGGAGACAATGAGCAGTTCTTC. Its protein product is CASTLAGDNEQFF. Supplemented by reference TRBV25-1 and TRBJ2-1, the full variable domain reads EADIYQTPRYLVIGTGKKITLECSQTMGHDKMYWYQQDPGMELHLIHYSYGVNSTEKGDLSSESTVSRIRTEHFPLTLESARPSHTSQYLCASTLAGDNEQFFGPGTRLTVL.